The 28 T cell receptor beta chains given below trace back to one sample, sequenced in a study of blood T cell repertoires in COVID-19. Sequencing used immunoSEQ multiplex PCR; TCRdb keeps in-frame clones, though not all of them. Among 220,000 or so clones listed, approximately 88% were seen once. Sequencing was performed on peripheral blood. Receptors originate from a man between 60 and 75 years old who had recovered from COVID-19.

The chain carries TRBV25-1 and TRBJ1-2, with a tentative D call TRBD1 (6 bases). The CDR3 is 14 amino acids. Germline V CDR1 and CDR2: MGHDK, SYGVNS. With 0 bases removed from V and 8 bases from J, the gap between germline ends came to 13 bases. The CDR3 DNA is TGTGCCAGCAGTGAATATCAGGGGATAGGGGGCTACACCTTC. It specifies CASSEYQGIGGYTF.

V gene TRBV5-6 combines with J gene TRBJ1-1; no definite D call. Deletions cut 3 bases from V and 2 bases from J, with 2 bases between. The CDR3 spans 11 residues. CDR1 and CDR2 from the germline V gene are SGHDT and YYEEEE. CDR3 region: CASSSNTEAFF. In DNA, the CDR3 is TGTGCCAGCAGCTCAAACACTGAAGCTTTCTTT.

This chain links TRBV5-1 with TRBJ2-5; weak D call: TRBD1 (5 bases). Germline assignment: CDR1 SGHRS and CDR2 YFSETQ. The CDR3 is made up of 15 amino acids. Trimming shortened V by 0 bases and J by 4 bases, and 13 bases separated the two germline ends. The CDR3 region is CASSLEGSIGETQYF. CDR3 nucleotides: TGCGCCAGCAGCTTGGAGGGGTCAATCGGAGAGACCCAGTACTTC. The complete variable domain, with remaining parts taken from reference TRBV5-1 and TRBJ2-5, reads KAGVTQTPRYLIKTRGQQVTLSCSPISGHRSVSWYQQTPGQGLQFLFEYFSETQRNKGNFPGRFSGRQFSNSRSEMNVSTLELGDSALYLCASSLEGSIGETQYFGPGTRLLVL.

This rearrangement joins TRBV18 to TRBJ1-6; the D is unclear. V shed 3 bases and J shed 5 bases, with 5 bases lying between them. Germline values: CDR1 KGHSH, CDR2 LQKENI. The CDR3 has 13 residues. DNA for the CDR3: TGTGCCAGCTCACCTCAGGATAATTCACCCCTCCACTTT. It yields the protein CASSPQDNSPLHF.

V usage is TRBV3-1 (or the pseudogene TRBV3-2) and J usage is TRBJ2-2, with 8 bases lining up with TRBD1. Germline-derived CDR1 and CDR2 are LGHDT and YNNKEL (reference sequence). V shed 4 bases, J shed 5 bases, and the junction held 6 bases outside the gene matches. The CDR3 is made up of 15 amino acids. In DNA form, the CDR3 reads TGTGCCAGCAGCCCACCCAGGGGGCAGACCGGGGAGCTGTTTTTT. Its protein product is CASSPPRGQTGELFF.

This clone occurred a few times. The DNA for the CDR3 is TGCGCCAGCAGCTTGGAGGACATAGGGACTGAAGCTTTCTTT. Translation: CASSLEDIGTEAFF. V usage is TRBV5-1 and J usage is TRBJ1-1; possible D gene TRBD1, 5 bases. The CDR3 is 14 residues long. The germline V and J ends were trimmed by 0 bases and 5 bases, with 11 bases remaining between them. The V gene's germline CDR1 is SGHRS and CDR2 YFSETQ.

This clone was recorded once. The junction departs from the called germline gene at one end, perhaps through a read error. V and J are TRBV28 and TRBJ2-7; a possible D gene is TRBD2 (7 bases). Germline CDR1 is MDHEN and CDR2 is SYDVKM. The CDR3 is 13 amino acids. The DNA of the CDR3 is TGTGCCAGCACTTTAGGGGGGAGGGGCGAGCAGTACTTC. It specifies CASTLGGRGEQYF.

The gene calls are TRBV21-1 and TRBJ1-2; TRBD1 is the table's D call, not checked against the DNA. TRBV21-1 is annotated as a pseudogene. This CDR3 region has 17 residues. CDR3 sequence reads: CASSKVRPGQGAYGYTF. The CDR3 DNA follows: TGTGCCAGCAGCAAAGTACGGCCGGGACAGGGGGCTTATGGCTACACCTTC.

CDR3 residues: CASSPRLDRVGTEAFF. CDR3 in DNA: TGTGCCAGCAGCCCTAGACTCGACAGGGTTGGCACTGAAGCTTTCTTT. The gene calls are TRBV11-2 and TRBJ1-1; 7 bases fit TRBD1. Trimming took 5 bases from V and 4 from J; bases not matched to a gene: 13. The V gene's germline CDR1 is SGHAT and CDR2 FQNNGV. The CDR3 runs 16 residues.

J is TRBJ2-2 and V is TRBV12-5; 9 bases are shared with TRBD2. The germline CDR1 and CDR2 sequences are LGHNT and FRNRAP. The CDR3 runs 16 residues. J gave up 2 bases and V 3 bases, and 4 bases lay outside the gene matches. In DNA, the CDR3 is TGTGCTAGTGGTTTATTAGCGGGGGACAACACCGGGGAGCTGTTTTTT. Its translation is CASGLLAGDNTGELFF.

This clone was detected ten times or more. This rearrangement joins TRBV15 to TRBJ2-5; 7 bases are a match to TRBD1. This CDR3 has 13 residues. Germline V gene sequence: CDR1 LNHNV, CDR2 YYDKDF (reference sequence). The J segment lost 1 base and the V segment lost 5 bases, leaving 1 base of the junction unmatched. CDR3 nucleotides: TGTGCCACCAGCGGGACAGCCCAAGAGACCCAGTACTTC. This codes for CATSGTAQETQYF. Complete variable domain (other parts from reference TRBV15 and TRBJ2-5): DAMVIQNPRYQVTQFGKPVTLSCSQTLNHNVMYWYQQKSSQAPKLLFHYYDKDFNNEADTPDNFQSRRPNTSFCFLDIRSPGLGDTAMYLCATSGTAQETQYFGPGTRLLVL.

This sequence joins TRBV7-2 and TRBJ1-5, with D maybe TRBD1 (6 bases). This CDR3 spans 15 amino acids. V gave up 5 bases and J gave up 2 bases, with 13 bases separating them. CDR1 and CDR2 (germline): SGHTA, FQGNSA. CDR3 sequence: CASSPQGLGNQPQHF. The CDR3 DNA reads TGTGCCAGCAGCCCCCAGGGGTTGGGCAATCAGCCCCAGCATTTT.

The genes are TRBV2 and TRBJ2-5; 9 bases line up with TRBD2. V shed 8 bases, J shed 5 bases, and the junction held 9 bases outside the gene matches. The CDR3 is made up of 14 amino acids. Per the germline V gene, CDR1 is SNHLY and CDR2 is FYNNEI. This chain's CDR3 is CASLRLAAFETQYF. Here the CDR3 DNA reads TGTGCCAGCCTCAGACTAGCGGCCTTCGAGACCCAGTACTTC. The entire variable domain, with the rest obtained from reference TRBV2 and TRBJ2-5, is as follows: EPEVTQTPSHQVTQMGQEVILRCVPISNHLYFYWYRQILGQKVEFLVSFYNNEISEKSEIFDDQFSVERPDGSNFTLKIRSTKLEDSAMYFCASLRLAAFETQYFGPGTRLLVL.

The chain is built from TRBV12-3 or TRBV12-4 and TRBJ2-7; a possible D gene is TRBD1 (6 bases). The length of the CDR3 is 12 residues. V lost 5 bases and J 6 bases, leaving 11 bases between the germline ends. As DNA, the CDR3 is TGTGCCAGCAGTGCCCCACAGGGCGAGCAGTACTTC. Translating it yields CASSAPQGEQYF.

The chain links TRBV5-8 to TRBJ2-6, with TRBD1 identical over 9 bases. Germline CDR1 reads SGHTS; CDR2 reads YDEGEE. J was trimmed by 0 bases and V by 4 bases; bases with no gene match: 5. The CDR3 covers 17 residues. The CDR3 reads CASSRDRGTSGANVLTF. The CDR3 DNA sequence: TGTGCCAGCAGCCGTGACAGGGGGACCTCTGGGGCCAACGTCCTGACTTTC.

The chain is built from TRBV4-2 and TRBJ2-4; D is perhaps TRBD2 (6 bases). V dropped 2 bases and J dropped 0 bases, with 20 bases sitting between them. CDR1 and CDR2 from the germline V gene are LGHNA and YNFKEQ. The CDR3 length is 19 residues. The CDR3 DNA sequence: TGTGCCAGCAGCCAACTTGAAGATCGGGACTTCGTAGCCAAAAACATTCAGTACTTC. It specifies CASSQLEDRDFVAKNIQYF.

The sample holds one count of this clone. V gene TRBV11-2 combines with J gene TRBJ2-7, with 8 bases matching TRBD2. V lost 3 bases and J lost 4; bases outside the gene matches: 5. The CDR3 runs to 14 residues. Germline loops: CDR1 SGHAT, CDR2 FQNNGV. In DNA form, the CDR3 reads TGTGCCAGCAGCTTTAAGTCGGGGGGGTACGAGCAGTACTTC. Amino acid sequence: CASSFKSGGYEQYF.

The chain joins TRBV7-3 to TRBJ2-1; no clear D gene. The germline CDR1 and CDR2 sequences are SGHTA and FQGTGA. The CDR3 covers 15 residues. Trimming pared 1 base from V and 0 bases from J, leaving 7 bases between. The CDR3 region has the DNA TGTGCCAGCAGCTTAAGGGCCAGCTCCTACAATGAGCAGTTCTTC. Residues: CASSLRASSYNEQFF.

The rearrangement uses TRBV28 and TRBJ1-5; D gene uncertain. The CDR3 runs to 16 residues. Germline-derived CDR1 and CDR2 are MDHEN and SYDVKM. Trimming stripped 4 bases from V and 2 bases from J, with 15 bases between. CDR3 DNA sequence: TGTGCCAGCAGTTCATCTACCGGGAGTCGCAATCAGCCCCAGCATTTT. It is translated as CASSSSTGSRNQPQHF.

The CDR3 loop is CASSPTQGLRGNEQFF. The CDR3 DNA reads TGTGCCAGCAGCCCCACCCAAGGACTCCGTGGCAATGAGCAGTTCTTC. The chain has TRBV2 and TRBJ2-1; D is perhaps TRBD2 (5 bases). V gave up 6 bases and J gave up 6 bases, with 21 bases separating them. CDR1 is SNHLY and CDR2 is FYNNEI in the germline V gene. The CDR3 contains 16 residues.

This clone has more than one count but fewer than ten. The CDR3 nucleotides read TGCGCCAGCAGCGACACTGTAGGGGGCACAGGGAGCTCCTATAATTCACCCCTCCACTTT. Translation: CASSDTVGGTGSSYNSPLHF. This chain uses TRBV5-1 with TRBJ1-6, with TRBD1 matching over 7 bases. This CDR3 comprises 20 residues. Germline CDR1 SGHRS, CDR2 YFSETQ. V lost 4 bases to trimming and J lost 0 bases; unmatched junction nucleotides: 16.

This clone occurred once. The chain carries TRBV2 and TRBJ2-5, with 12 bases matching TRBD2. There are 15 residues in the CDR3. V gave up 6 bases and J gave up 5 bases; unmatched junction bases: 7. The germline V gene encodes CDR1 SNHLY and CDR2 FYNNEI. The CDR3 sequence: CASSPSSGGAETQYF. As DNA, the CDR3 is TGTGCCAGCAGCCCATCTAGCGGGGGGGCGGAGACCCAGTACTTC.

This rearrangement joins TRBV9 to TRBJ1-5; no reliable D call. Trimming stripped 3 bases from V and 0 bases from J, with 10 bases between. The germline V gene encodes CDR1 SGDLS and CDR2 YYNGEE. This CDR3 has 15 residues. CDR3: CASSAYVCSNQPQHF. CDR3 in DNA: TGTGCCAGCAGCGCCTACGTGTGTAGCAATCAGCCCCAGCATTTT.

This chain uses TRBV7-9 with TRBJ2-2; D may be TRBD2 (6 bases). Germline CDR1 is SEHNR and CDR2 is FQNEAQ (reference sequence). This CDR3 is 16 amino acids long. Trimming removed 2 bases at V and 4 bases at J, with 14 bases between. This chain's CDR3 is CASSLYGGLSTGELFF. In nucleotides, the CDR3 is TGTGCCAGCAGCTTATATGGGGGGTTGAGCACCGGGGAGCTGTTTTTT. The full variable domain, with the rest looked up from reference TRBV7-9 and TRBJ2-2, is DTGVSQNPRHKITKRGQNVTFRCDPISEHNRLYWYRQTLGQGPEFLTYFQNEAQLEKSRLLSDRFSAERPKGSFSTLEIQRTEQGDSAMYLCASSLYGGLSTGELFFGEGSRLTVL.

V usage is TRBV3-1 (or the pseudogene TRBV3-2) and J usage is TRBJ2-7; 11 bases are a match to TRBD2. Looked up from germline, CDR1 is LGHDT and CDR2 is YNNKEL (reference sequence). V was clipped by 5 bases and J by 4 bases; unmatched bases: 7. This CDR3 region has 15 residues. The CDR3 nucleotides are TGTGCCAGCAGCGCCCTAGCGGGGGGTGGGTACGAGCAGTACTTC. Its translation: CASSALAGGGYEQYF.

The rearrangement links TRBV19 to TRBJ2-2; TRBD1 aligns across 7 bases. Trimming at V came to 7 bases and at J to 6 bases, leaving 11 bases not matched to a gene. This CDR3 contains 15 residues. Germline-derived CDR1 and CDR2 are LNHDA and SQIVND (reference sequence). The DNA for the CDR3 is TGTGCCAGTACATCCGACAGGGCGGTCCCCGGGGAGCTGTTTTTT. This encodes CASTSDRAVPGELFF.

This CDR3 is CASSPEGQAYNEQFF. CDR3 DNA sequence: TGTGCCAGCAGCCCAGAAGGACAGGCATACAATGAGCAGTTCTTC. The rearrangement joins TRBV7-2 to TRBJ2-1; 7 bases fit TRBD1. Germline CDR1 is SGHTA and CDR2 is FQGNSA. After removal of 5 bases from V and 4 bases from J, the junction contained 8 bases not matched to a gene. This CDR3 region has 15 residues.

The chain has TRBV9 and TRBJ2-5; D remains unclear. Germline V gene lookup returns CDR1 SGDLS and CDR2 YYNGEE. The CDR3 has 14 amino acids. V gave up 3 bases and J gave up 7 bases, with 16 bases separating them. In DNA, the CDR3 is TGTGCCAGCAGCGCTTCTGGCCGCCCGGGGACCCAGTACTTC. Protein product: CASSASGRPGTQYF. The full variable domain, completed using reference TRBV9 and TRBJ2-5, is DSGVTQTPKHLITATGQRVTLRCSPRSGDLSVYWYQQSLDQGLQFLIQYYNGEERAKGNILERFSAQQFPDLHSELNLSSLELGDSALYFCASSASGRPGTQYFGPGTRLLVL.